This T cell receptor (beta chain) derives from a study of glioma-infiltrating T cells after dendritic cell vaccination. Study context: Autologous tumor lysate-pulsed dendritic cell vaccination was given between the early 2000s and the early 2010s. Dendritic cell vaccine was injected intradermally three times, biweekly. General study results and limits: Higher TCR clonality did not directly relate to longer survival.

As for this clone: The target antigen is unknown.

Germline CDR1 and CDR2: SNHLY and FYNNEI. The V end was cut by 4 bases, the J end by 2 bases, with 15 bases between. This CDR3 contains 16 residues. The PCR used 60 V beta and 13 J beta primers. Data came from immunoSEQ multiplex PCR; TCRdb stores just in-frame clones and leaves some out. The sample holds around 100,000 clones, roughly four fifths seen once. The TCR originated in a human donor with glioblastoma. The sequencing used blood, collected before dendritic cell vaccination. The gene calls are TRBV2 and TRBJ2-1; tentative D call: TRBD2 (6 bases). As DNA, the CDR3 is TGTGCCAGCAGTGCCCGGGACTTGAGAACCTACAATGAGCAGTTCTTC. Translation gives CASSARDLRTYNEQFF.